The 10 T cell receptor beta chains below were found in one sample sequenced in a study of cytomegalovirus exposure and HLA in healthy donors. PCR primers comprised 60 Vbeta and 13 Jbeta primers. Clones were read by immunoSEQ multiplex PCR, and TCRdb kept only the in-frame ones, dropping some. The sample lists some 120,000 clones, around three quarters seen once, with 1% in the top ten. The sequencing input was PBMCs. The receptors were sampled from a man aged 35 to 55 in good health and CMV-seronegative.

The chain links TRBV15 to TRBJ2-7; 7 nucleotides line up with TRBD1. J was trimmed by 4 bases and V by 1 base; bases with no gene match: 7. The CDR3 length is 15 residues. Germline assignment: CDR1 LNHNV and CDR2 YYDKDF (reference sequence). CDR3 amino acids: CATSRGRDSLYEQYF. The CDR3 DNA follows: TGTGCCACCAGCAGAGGAAGGGACAGCCTATACGAGCAGTACTTC.

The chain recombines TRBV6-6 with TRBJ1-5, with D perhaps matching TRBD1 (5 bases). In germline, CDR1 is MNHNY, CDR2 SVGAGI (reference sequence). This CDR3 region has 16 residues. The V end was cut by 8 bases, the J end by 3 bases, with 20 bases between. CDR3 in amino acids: CASWEGPRKPNQPQHF. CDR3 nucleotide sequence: TGTGCCAGCTGGGAGGGACCGAGAAAACCCAATCAGCCCCAGCATTTT.

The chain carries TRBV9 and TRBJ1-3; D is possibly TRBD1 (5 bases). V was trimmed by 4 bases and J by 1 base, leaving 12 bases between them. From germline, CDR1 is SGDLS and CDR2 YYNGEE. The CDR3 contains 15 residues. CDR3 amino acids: CASSLMGTSGNTIYF. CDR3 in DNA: TGTGCCAGCAGCCTCATGGGGACTTCTGGAAACACCATATATTTT.

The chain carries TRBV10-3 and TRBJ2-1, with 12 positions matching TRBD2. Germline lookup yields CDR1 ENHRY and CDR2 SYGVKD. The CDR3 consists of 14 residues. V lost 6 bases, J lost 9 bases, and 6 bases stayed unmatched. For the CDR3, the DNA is TGTGCCATCAGGGAACTAGCGGGGGGTGGTGAGCAGTTCTTC. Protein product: CAIRELAGGGEQFF.

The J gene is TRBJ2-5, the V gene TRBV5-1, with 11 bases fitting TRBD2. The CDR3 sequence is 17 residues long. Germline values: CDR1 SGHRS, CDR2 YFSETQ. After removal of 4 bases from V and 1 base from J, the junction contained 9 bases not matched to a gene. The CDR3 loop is CASSRTGGTSGQETQYF. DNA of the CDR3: TGCGCCAGCAGCCGAACCGGGGGGACTAGCGGCCAAGAGACCCAGTACTTC.

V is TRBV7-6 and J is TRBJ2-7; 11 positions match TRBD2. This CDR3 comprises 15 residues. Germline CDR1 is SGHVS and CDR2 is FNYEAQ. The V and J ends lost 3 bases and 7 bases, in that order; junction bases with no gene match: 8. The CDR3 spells CASSLASGGSEEQYF. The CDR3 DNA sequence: TGTGCCAGCAGCTTGGCTAGCGGGGGGTCGGAGGAGCAGTACTTC.

CDR3 in DNA: TGTGCCAGCACCGCTGGGGCCCTTTCCTACGAGCAGTACTTC. It translates to CASTAGALSYEQYF. This sequence joins TRBV5-5 and TRBJ2-7; the D gene is possibly TRBD1 (5 bases). Per germline, CDR1 SGHKS and CDR2 YYEKEE (reference sequence). Deletions cut 6 bases from V and 1 base from J, with 14 bases between. The CDR3 contains 14 residues. Full variable domain (rest looked up from reference TRBV5-5 and TRBJ2-7): DAGVTQSPTHLIKTRGQQVTLRCSPISGHKSVSWYQQVLGQGPQFIFQYYEKEERGRGNFPDRFSARQFPNYSSELNVNALLLGDSALYLCASTAGALSYEQYFGPGTRLTVT.

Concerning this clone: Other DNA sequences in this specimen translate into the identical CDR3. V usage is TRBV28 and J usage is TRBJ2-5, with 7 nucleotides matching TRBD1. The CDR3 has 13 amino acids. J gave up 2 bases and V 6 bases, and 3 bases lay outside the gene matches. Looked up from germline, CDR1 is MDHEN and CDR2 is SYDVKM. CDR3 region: CASSSGQQETQYF. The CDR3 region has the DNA TGTGCCAGCAGCTCGGGACAGCAAGAGACCCAGTACTTC.

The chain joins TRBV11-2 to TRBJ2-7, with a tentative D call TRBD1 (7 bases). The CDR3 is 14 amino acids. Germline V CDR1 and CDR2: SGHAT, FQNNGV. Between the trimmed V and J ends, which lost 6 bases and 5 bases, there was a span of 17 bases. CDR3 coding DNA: TGTGCCAGCAGAGGGAGGACAGGCGAAAACGAGCAGTACTTC. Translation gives CASRGRTGENEQYF.

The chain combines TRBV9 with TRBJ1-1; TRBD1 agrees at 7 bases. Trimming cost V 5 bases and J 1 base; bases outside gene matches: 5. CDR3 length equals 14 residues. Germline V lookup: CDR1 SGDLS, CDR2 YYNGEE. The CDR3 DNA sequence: TGTGCCAGCAGAAAGGGACAGTCGAACACTGAAGCTTTCTTT. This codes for CASRKGQSNTEAFF.